The clone carrying this TCR beta chain was detected only once. In the authors' methods: Quantification of nucleated cells was approximated via reference gene primer amplification. Produced via immunoSEQ multiplex PCR; TCRdb's table is partial and in-frame only. The V and J calls and clone size are taken from that table; D and trimming were inferred from the DNA. The table lists tens of thousands of clones, about four fifths of them singletons. This specimen comes from a study of blood T cell repertoires in COVID-19. Across the study: Samples of COVID-19 (acute and convalescent) were obtained from the United States, Italy and Spain. Nucleic acid was either cDNA or gDNA, and it came from T cells, B-cell-depleted T cells, or PBMCs.

V lost 2 bases to trimming and J lost 3 bases, with 14 bases between them. The CDR3 has 15 residues. Per the germline V gene, CDR1 is MDHEN and CDR2 is SYDVKM. The TCR was taken from a woman of 80 years or more with COVID-19, enrolled during active disease. The rearrangement links TRBV28 to TRBJ2-7, with no clear D. Sequencing input: peripheral blood. In DNA form, the CDR3 reads TGTGCCAGCAGTTTACCTACTCCCAGGTACTACGAGCAGTACTTC. Its translation is CASSLPTPRYYEQYF. The complete variable domain, with remaining parts taken from reference TRBV28 and TRBJ2-7, reads DVKVTQSSRYLVKRTGEKVFLECVQDMDHENMFWYRQDPGLGLRLIYFSYDVKMKEKGDIPEGYSVSREKKERFSLILESASTNQTSMYLCASSLPTPRYYEQYFGPGTRLTVT.